The 26 T cell receptor beta chains given below trace back to one sample, sequenced in a study of blood T cell repertoires in COVID-19. This table comes from immunoSEQ multiplex PCR, and its TCRdb copy is limited to in-frame clones, with some not included. This sample has about 420,000 clones; about 87% occur once, and the top ten carry less than 0.95%. Material for sequencing was peripheral blood. The receptors originated from a man between 18 and 35 years old with COVID-19, enrolled during active disease.

The chain carries TRBV5-4 and TRBJ1-1; no definite D call. Per the germline V gene, CDR1 is SGHNT and CDR2 is YYREEE (reference sequence). The CDR3 is 16 amino acids. With 4 bases removed from V and 3 bases from J, the gap between germline ends came to 19 bases. CDR3: CASSAVGRGADTEAFF. The CDR3 coding sequence is TGTGCCAGCAGCGCAGTAGGGCGGGGAGCGGACACTGAAGCTTTCTTT. The whole variable domain, filled in from reference TRBV5-4 and TRBJ1-1, reads ETGVTQSPTHLIKTRGQQVTLRCSSQSGHNTVSWYQQALGQGPQFIFQYYREEENGRGNFPPRFSGLQFPNYSSELNVNALELDDSALYLCASSAVGRGADTEAFFGQGTRLTVV.

The chain has TRBV14 and TRBJ1-4; no clear D. V was cut by 0 bases and J by 4 bases, with 18 bases left in between. Looked up from germline, CDR1 is SGHDN and CDR2 is FVKESK. The CDR3 is 18 amino acids. This chain's CDR3 is CASSQDYTSGSINEKLFF. CDR3 DNA: TGTGCCAGCAGCCAAGATTACACGTCTGGCAGTATTAATGAAAAACTGTTTTTT.

J is TRBJ2-3 and V is TRBV27; possibly TRBD2 for D (6 bases). Germline values: CDR1 MNHEY, CDR2 SMNVEV (reference sequence). The length of the CDR3 is 18 residues. Deletions cut 0 bases from V and 2 bases from J, with 18 bases between. CDR3 sequence (DNA): TGTGCCAGCAGTTTATCGTCCCCGGGACTTACAATCACAGATACGCAGTATTTT. Its protein is CASSLSSPGLTITDTQYF.

Written as DNA, the CDR3 is TGCAGTGCTTCGCGGGCCTACGAGCAGTACTTC. Residues: CSASRAYEQYF. The V call is TRBV20-1, the J call TRBJ2-7, with TRBD2 as a possible D gene (5 bases). Trimming left V 5 bases short and J 2 bases short, with 7 bases between. The CDR3 consists of 11 residues. Germline V CDR1 and CDR2: DFQATT, SNEGSKA (reference sequence).

The chain carries TRBV18 and TRBJ2-7; the D gene is possibly TRBD2 (5 bases). This CDR3 region has 13 residues. Trimming pared 3 bases from V and 6 bases from J, leaving 12 bases between. Germline-derived CDR1 and CDR2 are KGHSH and LQKENI. The DNA of the CDR3 is TGTGCCAGCTCACCTAGGACTCCCGTCGAGCAGTACTTC. Residues: CASSPRTPVEQYF.

This chain connects TRBV7-9 to TRBJ2-1, with 7 bases that match TRBD2. V trimming: 1 base; J trimming: 3 bases; junction bases outside the gene matches: 6. Germline loops: CDR1 SEHNR, CDR2 FQNEAQ (reference sequence). This CDR3 spans 16 amino acids. Here the CDR3 reads CASSLDRLAVYNEQFF. The CDR3 DNA sequence: TGTGCCAGCAGCTTAGATCGGCTAGCGGTCTACAATGAGCAGTTCTTC.

The rearrangement links TRBV10-1 to TRBJ2-1; 11 positions match TRBD2. The CDR3 length is 15 residues. Germline V gene data show CDR1 as WNHNN and CDR2 as SYGVQD (reference sequence). Losses at the gene ends were 5 bases for V and 9 bases for J; bases not matched to a gene: 9. The CDR3: CASSSSSGGPGEQFF. CDR3 sequence (DNA): TGCGCCAGCAGTTCCTCTAGCGGGGGGCCCGGTGAGCAGTTCTTC.

DNA for the CDR3: TGTGCCAGCAGCTTGGTGGCCGATACGCAGTATTTT. This sequence encodes CASSLVADTQYF. V gene TRBV5-6 combines with J gene TRBJ2-3, with D unresolved. This CDR3 comprises 12 residues. CDR1 and CDR2 from the germline V gene are SGHDT and YYEEEE. Trimming took off 0 bases at V and 6 bases at J, with 5 bases between the two ends.

The chain joins TRBV27 to TRBJ1-2; 11 bases match TRBD1. The CDR3 has 12 amino acids. With V trimmed by 8 bases and J by 8 bases, 4 bases remained unmatched. Germline-derived CDR1 and CDR2 are MNHEY and SMNVEV (reference sequence). The CDR3 sequence is CASRTGGRGYTF. CDR3 nucleotide sequence: TGTGCCAGCCGGACAGGGGGCCGGGGCTACACCTTC.

The chain couples TRBV5-6 to TRBJ2-1; TRBD2 matches 9 bases. The CDR3 totals 18 residues. The germline V gene encodes CDR1 SGHDT and CDR2 YYEEEE. Trimming removed 0 bases from V and 7 bases from J; junction bases left unmatched: 14. The CDR3 is CASSLVSSGERGWNEQFF. CDR3 nucleotide sequence: TGTGCCAGCAGCTTGGTTTCTAGCGGGGAAAGGGGTTGGAATGAGCAGTTCTTC.

The chain uses TRBV30 and TRBJ1-5; D unresolved. CDR1 and CDR2 from the germline V gene are GTSNPN and SVGIG (reference sequence). CDR3 length equals 16 residues. Trimming pared 0 bases from V and 0 bases from J, leaving 12 bases between. The CDR3 protein is CAWSVKTSGSNQPQHF. CDR3 bases: TGTGCCTGGAGTGTAAAAACCTCAGGTAGCAATCAGCCCCAGCATTTT. Full variable domain (outside the CDR3, taken from reference TRBV30 and TRBJ1-5): SQTIHQWPATLVQPVGSPLSLECTVEGTSNPNLYWYRQAAGRGLQLLFYSVGIGQISSEVPQNLSASRPQDRQFILSSKKLLLSDSGFYLCAWSVKTSGSNQPQHFGDGTRLSIL.

The genes are TRBV11-3 and TRBJ2-1; 9 nucleotides agree with TRBD2. J was trimmed by 9 bases and V by 1 base; bases with no gene match: 10. The CDR3 has 16 residues. Per germline, CDR1 SGHNT and CDR2 YENEEA. CDR3 sequence reads: CASSLVGAGGRGEQFF. For the CDR3, the DNA is TGTGCCAGCAGCTTAGTAGGAGCGGGAGGTCGAGGTGAGCAGTTCTTC. Variable domain in full (rest from reference TRBV11-3 and TRBJ2-1): EAGVVQSPRYKIIEKKQPVAFWCNPISGHNTLYWYLQNLGQGPELLIRYENEEAVDDSQLPKDRFSAERLKGVDSTLKIQPAELGDSAVYLCASSLVGAGGRGEQFFGPGTRLTVL.

Only a few counts were recorded for this clone. V is TRBV11-2 and J is TRBJ1-2; D is perhaps TRBD1 (5 bases). Germline V lookup: CDR1 SGHAT, CDR2 FQNNGV. The CDR3 spans 14 residues. Deletions cut 5 bases from V and 1 base from J, with 11 bases between. This chain's CDR3 is CASSGSRVNYGYTF. The CDR3 DNA is TGTGCCAGCAGCGGGTCCAGGGTTAACTATGGCTACACCTTC.

This clone has just a few counts. V usage is TRBV7-9 and J usage is TRBJ1-4, with no clear D. V shed 4 bases and J shed 3 bases, with 6 bases lying between them. CDR3 length equals 13 residues. In germline, CDR1 is SEHNR, CDR2 FQNEAQ (reference sequence). The DNA of the CDR3 is TGTGCCAGCAGCTCCGGGGCTAATGAAAAACTGTTTTTT. Translation: CASSSGANEKLFF.

The J gene is TRBJ2-2, the V gene TRBV6-2 or TRBV6-3; a weak D match, TRBD1 (5 bases). V was clipped by 4 bases and J by 3 bases, with 6 bases between them. Germline CDR1 and CDR2: MNHEY and SVGEGT. CDR3 length: 13 amino acids. CDR3 sequence reads: CASSSGYTGELFF. CDR3 DNA sequence: TGTGCCAGCAGTTCAGGGTACACCGGGGAGCTGTTTTTT.

The genes are TRBV5-4 and TRBJ2-7; 12 bases align to TRBD1. This CDR3 spans 14 amino acids. V dropped 6 bases and J dropped 6; count of bases not matched to a gene: 7. Germline V gene sequence: CDR1 SGHNT, CDR2 YYREEE (reference sequence). CDR3 sequence reads: CASNQGQGALEQYF. The CDR3 region has the DNA TGTGCCAGCAACCAGGGACAGGGGGCTCTCGAGCAGTACTTC.

The chain links TRBV25-1 to TRBJ1-3; D gene unclear. In germline, CDR1 is MGHDK, CDR2 SYGVNS. V was pared by 6 bases and J by 2 bases, with 5 bases between. This CDR3 spans 12 amino acids. The CDR3 DNA is TGTGCCAGCAGCCCAACTGGAAACACCATATATTTT. It translates to CASSPTGNTIYF.

This clone was recorded once. The chain combines TRBV6-6 with TRBJ2-3; D is perhaps TRBD1 (5 bases). Germline values: CDR1 MNHNY, CDR2 SVGAGI (reference sequence). CDR3 size: 14 residues. V gave up 2 bases and J gave up 6 bases, with 12 bases separating them. In DNA, the CDR3 is TGTGCCAGCAGTTACGCACAGGCCTCCGATACGCAGTATTTT. The encoded protein is CASSYAQASDTQYF.

The chain is built from TRBV4-1 and TRBJ2-2, with 10 bases fitting TRBD1. The CDR3 spans 18 residues. Germline lookup yields CDR1 MGHRA and CDR2 YSYEKL. Trimming at V came to 2 bases and at J to 4 bases, leaving 10 bases not matched to a gene. CDR3 DNA: TGCGCCAGCAGCCAATGGAACCTGGACAGGGGGGCCACCGGGGAGCTGTTTTTT. Its translation: CASSQWNLDRGATGELFF.

The rearrangement joins TRBV11-3 to TRBJ1-3, with TRBD1 identical over 8 bases. Germline V gene lookup returns CDR1 SGHNT and CDR2 YENEEA. The CDR3 runs 21 residues. The V segment lost 0 bases and the J segment 0 bases; nucleotides outside the gene matches: 16. CDR3 DNA: TGTGCCAGCAGCTTAGATCGTGGGACAGGTAGCCGATTAAGCTCTGGAAACACCATATATTTT. Encoded protein: CASSLDRGTGSRLSSGNTIYF.

The chain joins TRBV14 to TRBJ2-1; a weak D match, TRBD1 (5 bases). CDR3 length: 15 amino acids. The germline CDR1 and CDR2 sequences are SGHDN and FVKESK. V lost 1 base and J 8 bases, leaving 15 bases between the germline ends. The CDR3 loop is CASSQGRVGLDEQFF. For the CDR3, the DNA is TGTGCCAGCAGCCAAGGCAGGGTAGGGCTGGATGAGCAGTTCTTC.

This clone was seen only once. The chain links TRBV19 to TRBJ1-2; TRBD1 is a possible D gene (5 bases). The CDR3 has 13 residues. Germline lookup yields CDR1 LNHDA and CDR2 SQIVND (reference sequence). The V end lost 3 bases, the J end lost 8 bases, and 13 bases lay between the germline ends. The CDR3 nucleotides read TGTGCCAGTAGTATTGAGGGGAGGACAGGCTACACCTTC. This translates into CASSIEGRTGYTF.

The chain combines TRBV5-1 with TRBJ2-1; 8 positions agree with TRBD1. Losses at the gene ends were 4 bases for V and 8 bases for J; bases not matched to a gene: 11. The germline gives CDR1 SGHRS, CDR2 YFSETQ. This CDR3 spans 15 amino acids. CDR3 DNA sequence: TGCGCCAGCAGCGGAGGACAGGGTGGGGCACATGAGCAGTTCTTC. Its protein is CASSGGQGGAHEQFF.

The rearrangement links TRBV7-2 to TRBJ2-7; TRBD2 matches at 7 bases. This CDR3 is built from 14 residues. V lost 7 bases to trimming and J lost 7 bases; unmatched junction nucleotides: 13. Germline V gene data show CDR1 as SGHTA and CDR2 as FQGNSA. This CDR3 is CASNVAGLKVEQYF. The CDR3 DNA reads as TGTGCCAGCAACGTAGCGGGCCTTAAGGTGGAGCAGTACTTC.

The chain recombines TRBV5-4 with TRBJ2-1; TRBD1 is a possible D gene (6 bases). Between the trimmed V and J ends, which lost 4 bases and 4 bases, there was a span of 12 bases. The CDR3 totals 14 residues. Looked up from germline, CDR1 is SGHNT and CDR2 is YYREEE (reference sequence). CDR3 protein: CASSPLQGYNEQFF. The CDR3 DNA is TGTGCCAGCAGCCCCCTACAGGGATACAATGAGCAGTTCTTC.

The V call is TRBV27, the J call TRBJ2-1, with 9 bases aligning to TRBD2. The germline gives CDR1 MNHEY, CDR2 SMNVEV (reference sequence). This CDR3 spans 15 amino acids. CDR3 loop: CAAARMRGGWNEQFF. CDR3 DNA: TGTGCAGCCGCCCGTATGCGGGGGGGCTGGAATGAGCAGTTCTTC.